This TCR beta chain was obtained from a study of blood T cell repertoires in COVID-19. Study in general: Italy, Spain and the United States were the sources of the convalescent and acute COVID-19 samples.

The CDR3 extends over 14 amino acids. Trimming shortened V by 2 bases and J by 4 bases, and 14 bases separated the two germline ends. The germline CDR1 and CDR2 sequences are GTSNPN and SVGIG (reference sequence). Method: immunoSEQ multiplex PCR; TCRdb's copy keeps in-frame clones and lacks some. The sample carries 70,000 to 90,000 clones, 74% recorded once. This chain joins TRBV30 and TRBJ1-1; possible D gene TRBD1, 5 bases. The TCR sequence derives from a human donor with acute or convalescent COVID-19. The donor label of this sample is uncertain. Sequencing was performed on peripheral blood. The CDR3 DNA sequence: TGTGCCTGGAGTCTACCCTGGGGGGGCACTGAAGCTTTCTTT. It encodes CAWSLPWGGTEAFF.